These 15 T cell receptor beta chains originate from one sample sequenced in a study of control samples from healthy donors and cancer patients. Generated by immunoSEQ multiplex PCR, the TCRdb table keeps only in-frame clones and is missing some. The sample includes approximately 90,000 clones, under 90% of them seen just once. The sequenced sample was blood. Source of these receptors: a woman in her thirties or forties in good health.

This clone was recorded once. The V call is TRBV25-1, the J call TRBJ1-2; TRBD1 agrees at 9 bases. The CDR3 is 14 residues long. The V gene end was trimmed by 2 bases and the J gene end by 4 bases; junction bases not matched to a gene: 2. The germline V gene encodes CDR1 MGHDK and CDR2 SYGVNS. As DNA, the CDR3 is TGTGCCAGCAGTGAAGGGACAGGGCCCTATGGCTACACCTTC. It yields the protein CASSEGTGPYGYTF.

CDR3 DNA: TGTGCCATCAGTACCACCTACGAGCAGTACTTC. It is translated as CAISTTYEQYF. V is TRBV10-3 and J is TRBJ2-7, with no clear D. V gave up 5 bases and J gave up 2 bases, with 4 bases separating them. CDR3 size: 11 residues. In germline, CDR1 is ENHRY, CDR2 SYGVKD.

This clone was observed a handful of times. This rearrangement joins TRBV2 to TRBJ1-2; the D is unclear. Germline V gene sequence: CDR1 SNHLY, CDR2 FYNNEI. V was trimmed by 2 bases and J by 7 bases, leaving 8 bases between them. CDR3 size: 12 residues. DNA for the CDR3: TGTGCCAGCAGTGAATCAGGTCGTGGCTACACCTTC. Translation gives CASSESGRGYTF.

The V and J genes are TRBV7-3 and TRBJ1-6; D is unresolved. V shed 5 bases and J shed 7 bases, with 6 bases lying between them. Germline V gene sequence: CDR1 SGHTA, CDR2 FQGTGA. The CDR3 spans 12 residues. Here the CDR3 reads CASSHPNSPLHF. CDR3 in DNA: TGTGCCAGCAGCCACCCCAATTCACCCCTCCACTTT.

The chain recombines TRBV7-9 with TRBJ1-1; D remains unclear. Looked up from germline, CDR1 is SEHNR and CDR2 is FQNEAQ (reference sequence). Trimming took 2 bases from V and 6 from J, leaving 7 bases between them. The CDR3 has 12 residues. CDR3 amino acids: CASSLQGAEAFF. In DNA form, the CDR3 reads TGTGCCAGCAGCTTACAAGGTGCTGAAGCTTTCTTT.

The chain links TRBV10-3 to TRBJ2-2; maybe TRBD1 (5 bases). From germline, CDR1 is ENHRY and CDR2 SYGVKD. Trimming cost V 6 bases and J 6 bases, with 5 bases left between them. The CDR3 length is 11 residues. The CDR3 sequence is CAIRGAGELFF. CDR3 nucleotides: TGTGCCATCAGAGGGGCCGGGGAGCTGTTTTTT.

The chain employs TRBV5-1 and TRBJ2-3, with 8 bases identical to TRBD1. Germline CDR1 SGHRS, CDR2 YFSETQ. Trimming took 1 base from V and 1 from J; bases not matched to a gene: 2. The CDR3 is 15 residues long. The CDR3 is CASSLPGQGTDTQYF. The CDR3 DNA reads as TGCGCCAGCAGCTTGCCGGGACAGGGCACAGATACGCAGTATTTT.

The CDR3 DNA is TGTGCCAGTAGTATGGAACAACGGACTAGCCTGCAGTTCTTC. Amino acid sequence: CASSMEQRTSLQFF. V usage is TRBV19 and J usage is TRBJ2-1; TRBD2 aligns across 8 bases. The germline V gene encodes CDR1 LNHDA and CDR2 SQIVND (reference sequence). The CDR3 is 14 residues long. Trimming at V came to 3 bases and at J to 12 bases, leaving 10 bases not matched to a gene.

This clone was seen a single time. The V and J genes are TRBV4-3 and TRBJ1-5; D gene unclear. V lost 3 bases and J 6 bases, leaving 12 bases between the germline ends. This CDR3 has 14 residues. Germline V lookup: CDR1 LGHNA, CDR2 YSLEER. CDR3 amino acids: CASSQAHGRQPQHF. The CDR3 DNA reads as TGCGCCAGCAGCCAGGCCCATGGCCGTCAGCCCCAGCATTTT.

CDR3 protein: CASSPGTGRGTEAFF. The CDR3 nucleotides read TGTGCCAGCAGCCCAGGGACAGGGAGGGGCACTGAAGCTTTCTTT. The V gene is TRBV3-1 (or the pseudogene TRBV3-2), the J gene TRBJ1-1; 9 bases are a match to TRBD1. The CDR3 covers 15 residues. Germline V CDR1 and CDR2: LGHDT, YNNKEL (reference sequence). J was trimmed by 4 bases and V by 4 bases; bases with no gene match: 7.

There are a few counts of this clone. CDR3 DNA: TGTGCCAGCAGCTCCTCACAGGGGGCTATGAACGAGCAGTACTTC. It specifies CASSSSQGAMNEQYF. J is TRBJ2-7 and V is TRBV5-4; TRBD1 matches 9 bases. This CDR3 is built from 15 residues. V was pared by 3 bases and J by 5 bases, with 9 bases of the junction left unmatched. Germline V gene lookup returns CDR1 SGHNT and CDR2 YYREEE (reference sequence).

V gene TRBV6-2 or TRBV6-3 combines with J gene TRBJ1-6; D remains unclear. Trimming pared 6 bases from V and 5 bases from J, leaving 14 bases between. The germline V gene has CDR1 MNHEY and CDR2 SVGEGT. This CDR3 region has 15 residues. The CDR3 nucleotides read TGTGCCAGCAGCATCTTCGGCGTTGATAATTCACCCCTCCACTTT. Its translation: CASSIFGVDNSPLHF.

This clone is a singleton in its sample. The V call is TRBV6-5, the J call TRBJ1-1; TRBD1 agrees at 8 bases. The CDR3 runs to 15 residues. V trimming: 7 bases; J trimming: 8 bases; junction bases outside the gene matches: 15. Germline V gene data show CDR1 as MNHEY and CDR2 as SVGAGI. The CDR3 region is CASTRTGIVRGEAFF. The CDR3 coding sequence is TGTGCCAGCACGCGGACAGGGATCGTCCGGGGCGAAGCTTTCTTT.

This clone showed up just a few times. This sample includes further DNA sequences coding for the same CDR3. The CDR3 is CASSQDSYNEQFF. The CDR3 DNA sequence: TGTGCCAGCAGCCAGGACAGCTACAATGAGCAGTTCTTC. The V and J genes are TRBV7-3 and TRBJ2-1; possible D gene TRBD1, 6 bases. This CDR3 comprises 13 residues. The germline V gene encodes CDR1 SGHTA and CDR2 FQGTGA. Trimming removed 5 bases at V and 3 bases at J, with 8 bases between. The full variable domain, its missing parts supplied by reference TRBV7-3 and TRBJ2-1, is GAGVSQTPSNKVTEKGKYVELRCDPISGHTALYWYRQSLGQGPEFLIYFQGTGAADDSGLPNDRFFAVRPEGSVSTLKIQRTERGDSAVYLCASSQDSYNEQFFGPGTRLTVL.

The chain recombines TRBV29-1 with TRBJ2-2; 11 bases are shared with TRBD2. The V segment lost 3 bases and the J segment 7 bases; nucleotides outside the gene matches: 4. The CDR3 consists of 14 residues. Germline values: CDR1 SQVTM, CDR2 ANQGSEA. As DNA, the CDR3 is TGCAGCGTTGAGGCCGGGACTAGCGGCGGGGAGCTGTTTTTT. Its translation is CSVEAGTSGGELFF.